The table lists the clone carrying this T cell receptor (beta chain) with many counts. The V end was cut by 4 bases, the J end by 4 bases, with 11 bases between. Germline loops: CDR1 SGHDT, CDR2 YYEEEE. The CDR3 is 13 residues long. The data stem from a study of T cells in Graves' hyperthyroidism and ophthalmopathy. Turning to the study itself: It was at initial diagnosis, before any treatment, that peripheral blood was collected.

Amplified regions were TCR beta CDR3 sequences from RNA transcripts. Primed by the HTBI set, a first-round RT-PCR was run on the TCR CDR3. TCRdb fed the multiplex PCR reads into MiXCR, producing one record per CDR3 protein. The sample consists of about 200,000 distinct CDR3 sequences, about 18% of them appearing once. Newly diagnosed patients aged 18 to 65 had hyperthyroidism of under 2 months' duration. The study based diagnoses on clinical symptoms, serum thyroxine and TRAb, thyroid ultrasound and orbital computed tomography. The V call is TRBV5-6, the J call TRBJ1-2; D gene ambiguous. Sequencing input: blood. This clonotype originated in a man in his forties with Graves' hyperthyroidism. CDR3 protein: CASSRWYSYGYTF. The DNA for the CDR3 is TGTGCCAGCAGCCGGTGGTACAGCTATGGCTACACCTTC.